There are a few counts of the clone carrying this T cell receptor (beta chain). Sample-barcoded 5' priming and a J-beta primer mix drove a second PCR of roughly 6 to 12 cycles. Each CDR3 protein gets one entry after TCRdb re-called the 5' RACE reads with MiXCR. Among 450,000 to 700,000 distinct CDR3 sequences listed, approximately 30% were seen once. This sample stems from a study of blood T cells in healthy people across ages. This CDR3 spans 13 amino acids. Germline V gives CDR1 DFQATT, CDR2 SNEGSKA (reference sequence). V was clipped by 4 bases and J by 2 bases, with 10 bases between them. The receptor comes from a woman aged 70-85 years in good health. The gene calls are TRBV20-1 and TRBJ2-3; D possibly corresponds to TRBD2 (6 bases). Sequencing used blood. CDR3 nucleotides: TGCAGTGCTAAGGGGACTCACACAGATACGCAGTATTTT. Translating it yields CSAKGTHTDTQYF.